Listed here is a single TCR beta chain. Unmatched junction bases numbered 6, after V lost 5 bases and J lost 5 bases. CDR1 and CDR2 (germline): SEHNR, FQNEAQ (reference sequence). This CDR3 comprises 17 residues. The method was immunoSEQ multiplex PCR; TCRdb's version includes in-frame clones alone and lacks a portion of them. The sample consists of 780,000 or so clones, over 55% of them appearing once. The sample belongs to a study of shared clonotypes between healthy human individuals. Study overall: Per donor, three plates held CD4 naive cells, three held CD4 memory, two held CD8 naive and one held CD8 memory.

The rearrangement uses TRBV7-9 and TRBJ2-2, with 15 bases that match TRBD2. The origin of this receptor is a woman aged 30 to 39 in good health. Sequenced: memory CD4+ T cells sorted from blood. The subset was: CD45RA-negative fraction. Here the CDR3 reads CASSPRTSGRATGELFF. CDR3 bases: TGTGCCAGCAGCCCCCGGACTAGCGGGAGGGCAACCGGGGAGCTGTTTTTT.